Listed below are T cell receptor beta chains from one sample, sequenced in a study of response to subunit inactivated influenza vaccine. TCRdb reprocessed the RT-PCR reads via MiXCR and lists one record per CDR3 protein. This sample has 630,000 or so distinct CDR3 sequences, with about 15% found just once. This sample comprised PBMCs from blood, obtained less than 13 days after vaccination. The receptors here all came from a middle-aged man who received an inactivated influenza vaccine. Each CDR3 is given with its conserved first and last residue. The D gene is left open where the match is weak. Clone size appears in some rows only: once, few, many, or a class for an expanded clone.

D | J | size | V | DNA | CDR3
TRBD2 | TRBJ2-3 | - | TRBV20-1 | TGCAGTGCTAGGACTAGCGGGAGACCGCTCACAGATACGCAGTATTTT | CSARTSGRPLTDTQYF
- | TRBJ2-7 | few | TRBV29-1 | TGCAGCGTTGAAGATCCGGGGTACGAGCAGTACTTC | CSVEDPGYEQYF
- | TRBJ1-5 | many | TRBV7-6 | TGTGCCAGCGCTACCGGGGGTAATCAGCCCCAGCATTTT | CASATGGNQPQHF
- | TRBJ2-1 | few | TRBV12-3/TRBV12-4 | TGTGCCAGCAGTCCTAACACGTTAGGGACCGTAAACAATGAGCAGTTCTTC | CASSPNTLGTVNNEQFF
- | TRBJ2-7 | few | TRBV6-2/TRBV6-3 | TGTGCCAGCAGTACACGGGGCGCCTTCTACGAGCAGTACTTC | CASSTRGAFYEQYF
- | TRBJ2-3 | few | TRBV2 | TGTGCCAGCGGCTCAGGGGCGGGAGTAACAGATACGCAGTATTTT | CASGSGAGVTDTQYF
- | TRBJ2-3 | few | TRBV11-1 | TGTGCCAGCAGCTTAGTCGGCTGGGCAGGGGGGAGAAGCACAGATACGCAGTATTTT | CASSLVGWAGGRSTDTQYF
- | TRBJ2-7 | - | TRBV5-1 | TGCGCCAGCAGCTTGGCCGTTGTCAGGGGCGCGTACGAGCAGTACTTC | CASSLAVVRGAYEQYF
- | TRBJ1-6 | - | TRBV6-5 | TGTGCCAGCAGTTATACAGGGACGGATTCACCCCTCCACTTT | CASSYTGTDSPLHF
- | TRBJ1-5 | few | TRBV18 | TGTGCCAGCTCGCCAGGGACGGACCGAAATCAGCCCCAGCATTTT | CASSPGTDRNQPQHF
- | TRBJ1-6 | many | TRBV7-2 | TGTGCCAGCAGCTTAGAATTTGGGTCACCCCTCCACTTT | CASSLEFGSPLHF
- | TRBJ1-2 | - | TRBV29-1 | TGCAGCGTTGAAGATCCGGGACATGGCTATGGCTACACCTTC | CSVEDPGHGYGYTF
TRBD1 | TRBJ2-2 | - | TRBV5-1 | TGCGCCAGCAGCTTAGACTCGTGGACAGGGCTCGGGGAGCTGTTTTTT | CASSLDSWTGLGELFF
- | TRBJ1-1 | few | TRBV3-1 | TGTGCCAGCAGCCAAGGATTGGGGACAACGAACACTGAAGCTTTCTTT | CASSQGLGTTNTEAFF
- | TRBJ2-7 | many | TRBV5-1 | TGCGCCAGCAGCTTAGGAACCTACTACGAGCAGTACTTC | CASSLGTYYEQYF
- | TRBJ2-4 | - | TRBV7-2 | TGTGCCAGCAGCTTAGGTGTGACTCCGAAAAACATTCAGTACTTC | CASSLGVTPKNIQYF
TRBD1 | TRBJ2-3 | few | TRBV28 | TGTGCCAGCAGGTCCGGACAGGGGGCAGCTACGCAGTATTTT | CASRSGQGAATQYF
- | TRBJ1-2 | many | TRBV12-3/TRBV12-4 | TGTGCCAGCAGTTTACGGGGGAGGGGCTATGGCTACACCTTC | CASSLRGRGYGYTF
- | TRBJ1-1 | many | TRBV18 | TGTGCCAGCTCACCTTCCGGGGCGAACACTGAAGCTTTCTTT | CASSPSGANTEAFF
- | TRBJ1-5 | few | TRBV15 | TGTGCCACCAGCGGGGTCCGGGTTCCGAATCAGCCCCAGCATTTT | CATSGVRVPNQPQHF
TRBD1 | TRBJ1-2 | few | TRBV11-2 | TGTGCCAGCAGACCGACAGGGGGCAACTATGGCTACACCTTC | CASRPTGGNYGYTF
TRBD2 | TRBJ2-1 | few | TRBV27 | TGTGCCAGCACCCTAGGACTAGCGGGAGCCCTCAATGAGCAGTTCTTC | CASTLGLAGALNEQFF
- | TRBJ2-1 | - | TRBV20-1 | TGCAGTGCTAGAGAGGGCGACAGACCCTCCTACAATGAGCAGTTCTTC | CSAREGDRPSYNEQFF
TRBD1 | TRBJ1-4 | - | TRBV7-2 | TGTGCCAGCAGCTTCGGGACAGGGCATGAAAAACTGTTTTTT | CASSFGTGHEKLFF
TRBD1 | TRBJ1-2 | - | TRBV28 | TGTGCCAGTAAGTCCCGGGACAGGTTCTATGGCTACACCTTC | CASKSRDRFYGYTF
- | TRBJ1-5 | few | TRBV6-5 | TGTGCCAGCAGGCCAATTAGTCAGCCCCAGCATTTT | CASRPISQPQHF
- | TRBJ2-3 | - | TRBV12-3/TRBV12-4 | TGTGCCAGCAGTTCTAGCGTATATACGCAGTATTTT | CASSSSVYTQYF
TRBD2 | TRBJ2-5 | few | TRBV9 | TGTGCCAGCAGCGTAGCTCGCGGGAGGGAGACCCAGTACTTC | CASSVARGRETQYF
TRBD2 | TRBJ2-7 | few | TRBV7-8 | TGTGCCAGCAGCCTTGGACTAGCGGGAACCTTCTCCTACGAGCAGTACTTC | CASSLGLAGTFSYEQYF
TRBD2 | TRBJ2-1 | - | TRBV3-1 | TGTGCCAGCAGCCAACTAAGACTAGCGGGAGTTGCGAATGAGCAGTTCTTC | CASSQLRLAGVANEQFF
TRBD1 | TRBJ2-1 | few | TRBV7-2 | TGCGCCAGCAGCCCACAGGGGCGTAGCTCCTACAATGAGCAGTTCTTC | CASSPQGRSSYNEQFF
TRBD1 | TRBJ2-7 | many | TRBV9 | TGTGCCAGCAGCGGGGGACAGGGCTACGAGCAGTACTTC | CASSGGQGYEQYF
- | TRBJ2-1 | few | TRBV5-6 | TGTGCCAGCAGCTTGTTCTCAGATCCTCCCGGTCGGAATGAGCAGTTCTTC | CASSLFSDPPGRNEQFF
TRBD2 | TRBJ2-7 | few | TRBV10-3 | TGTGCCATCAGTGCGACTAGCGGGAGATACGAGCAGTACTTC | CAISATSGRYEQYF
- | TRBJ1-4 | - | TRBV12-3/TRBV12-4 | TGTGCCAGCAGGGTCGGCCGGGGGGCAGCGGAAAAACTGTTTTTT | CASRVGRGAAEKLFF
- | TRBJ2-1 | - | TRBV28 | TGTGCCAGCACCCAGAACTCCTACAATGAGCAGTTCTTC | CASTQNSYNEQFF
TRBD1 | TRBJ1-2 | - | TRBV6-5 | TGTGCCAGCAGTTACAGGGACAGGGGGCGAAGTAACTATGGCTACACCTTC | CASSYRDRGRSNYGYTF
- | TRBJ2-7 | once | TRBV6-5 | TGTGCCAGCAGTTATGCGAGGGAAACCTACGAGCAGTACTTC | CASSYARETYEQYF
- | TRBJ2-3 | many | TRBV4-2 | TGTGCCAGCAGCCAACAGGGTACTAGCACAGATACGCAGTATTTT | CASSQQGTSTDTQYF
- | TRBJ2-5 | many | TRBV9 | TGTGCCAGCAGCGTCACAGGGCGTAAAGAGACCCAGTACTTC | CASSVTGRKETQYF
- | TRBJ1-1 | - | TRBV12-3/TRBV12-4 | TGTGCCAGCAGTACGTACCGGGACCGCAACACTGAAGCTTTCTTT | CASSTYRDRNTEAFF
TRBD1 | TRBJ2-3 | medium-sized | TRBV5-5 | TGTGCCAGCAGCTTGGGCCAGGGGGCCGCAGATACGCAGTATTTT | CASSLGQGAADTQYF
- | TRBJ2-1 | - | TRBV4-2 | TGTGCCAGCAGCCAAGAGACCCCCGGGTACAATGAGCAGTTCTTC | CASSQETPGYNEQFF
- | TRBJ2-5 | few | TRBV4-1 | TGCGCCAGCAGCCAAGTGGGGGGTAGGGGCTCGGGAGAGACCCAGTACTTC | CASSQVGGRGSGETQYF
- | TRBJ2-1 | few | TRBV25-1 | TGTGCCAGCAGTGCAAACAGGGTAACGGGTAGTGAGCAGTTCTTC | CASSANRVTGSEQFF
- | TRBJ1-4 | - | TRBV5-1 | TGCGCCAGCAGCTTGGAAGGGAAAACTAATGAAAAACTGTTTTTT | CASSLEGKTNEKLFF
TRBD1 | TRBJ2-1 | few | TRBV5-1 | TGCGCCAGCAGCTTGGATCCAAACAGGGGGCTGAGATACAATGAGCAGTTCTTC | CASSLDPNRGLRYNEQFF
- | TRBJ1-2 | - | TRBV29-1 | TGCAGCGTAGCCGGGACCGAGAACTATGGCTACACCTTC | CSVAGTENYGYTF
- | TRBJ1-5 | - | TRBV10-3 | TGTGCCATCAGTGTATCCATAAATCAGCCCCAGCATTTT | CAISVSINQPQHF
- | TRBJ2-3 | few | TRBV10-3 | TGTGCCATCAGTGAGGGGCTGGCGGCCAATACGCAGTATTTT | CAISEGLAANTQYF
TRBD2 | TRBJ2-1 | few | TRBV5-6 | TGTGCCAGCAGCAATCTAGCGGGAGGATACAATGAGCAGTTCTTC | CASSNLAGGYNEQFF
- | TRBJ2-1 | many | TRBV3-1 | TGTGCCAGCAGCCAAGGAACGGGTTACCTAAATGAGCAGTTCTTC | CASSQGTGYLNEQFF
- | TRBJ2-1 | few | TRBV5-1 | TGCGCCAGCAGCTATACCCCCATGGGGCAATCCTATTACAATGAGCAGTTCTTC | CASSYTPMGQSYYNEQFF